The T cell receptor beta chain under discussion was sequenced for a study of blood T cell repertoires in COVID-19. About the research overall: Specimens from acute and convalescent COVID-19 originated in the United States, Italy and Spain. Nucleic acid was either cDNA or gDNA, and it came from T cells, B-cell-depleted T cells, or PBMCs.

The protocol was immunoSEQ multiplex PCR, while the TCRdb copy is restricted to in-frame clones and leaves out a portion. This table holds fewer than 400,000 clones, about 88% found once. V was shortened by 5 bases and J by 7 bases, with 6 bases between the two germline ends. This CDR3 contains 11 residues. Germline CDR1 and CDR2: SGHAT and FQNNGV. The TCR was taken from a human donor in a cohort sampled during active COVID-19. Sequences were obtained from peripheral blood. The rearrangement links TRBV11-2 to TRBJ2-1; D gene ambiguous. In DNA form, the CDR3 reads TGTGCCAGCAGCCTCGGTAATGAGCAGTTCTTC. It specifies CASSLGNEQFF.